This paragraph covers one T cell receptor (beta chain) sequence. CDR3 size: 15 residues. V was shortened by 2 bases and J by 0 bases, with 9 bases between the two germline ends. The germline CDR1 and CDR2 sequences are MNHEY and SVGEGT. This entry comes from a study of blood T cell repertoires in COVID-19. Sequencing used immunoSEQ multiplex PCR; TCRdb keeps in-frame clones, though not all of them. The data hold 95,000 to 120,000 clones, with around 90% observed a single time. This sequence was found in a woman aged 45-60 years with acute or convalescent COVID-19. The chain links TRBV6-2 or TRBV6-3 to TRBJ2-3; TRBD2 is a possible D gene (5 bases). The sequencing sample was made of peripheral blood. CDR3 region: CASSYLGKSTDTQYF. The CDR3 nucleotides are TGTGCCAGCAGTTACCTCGGGAAGAGCACAGATACGCAGTATTTT.